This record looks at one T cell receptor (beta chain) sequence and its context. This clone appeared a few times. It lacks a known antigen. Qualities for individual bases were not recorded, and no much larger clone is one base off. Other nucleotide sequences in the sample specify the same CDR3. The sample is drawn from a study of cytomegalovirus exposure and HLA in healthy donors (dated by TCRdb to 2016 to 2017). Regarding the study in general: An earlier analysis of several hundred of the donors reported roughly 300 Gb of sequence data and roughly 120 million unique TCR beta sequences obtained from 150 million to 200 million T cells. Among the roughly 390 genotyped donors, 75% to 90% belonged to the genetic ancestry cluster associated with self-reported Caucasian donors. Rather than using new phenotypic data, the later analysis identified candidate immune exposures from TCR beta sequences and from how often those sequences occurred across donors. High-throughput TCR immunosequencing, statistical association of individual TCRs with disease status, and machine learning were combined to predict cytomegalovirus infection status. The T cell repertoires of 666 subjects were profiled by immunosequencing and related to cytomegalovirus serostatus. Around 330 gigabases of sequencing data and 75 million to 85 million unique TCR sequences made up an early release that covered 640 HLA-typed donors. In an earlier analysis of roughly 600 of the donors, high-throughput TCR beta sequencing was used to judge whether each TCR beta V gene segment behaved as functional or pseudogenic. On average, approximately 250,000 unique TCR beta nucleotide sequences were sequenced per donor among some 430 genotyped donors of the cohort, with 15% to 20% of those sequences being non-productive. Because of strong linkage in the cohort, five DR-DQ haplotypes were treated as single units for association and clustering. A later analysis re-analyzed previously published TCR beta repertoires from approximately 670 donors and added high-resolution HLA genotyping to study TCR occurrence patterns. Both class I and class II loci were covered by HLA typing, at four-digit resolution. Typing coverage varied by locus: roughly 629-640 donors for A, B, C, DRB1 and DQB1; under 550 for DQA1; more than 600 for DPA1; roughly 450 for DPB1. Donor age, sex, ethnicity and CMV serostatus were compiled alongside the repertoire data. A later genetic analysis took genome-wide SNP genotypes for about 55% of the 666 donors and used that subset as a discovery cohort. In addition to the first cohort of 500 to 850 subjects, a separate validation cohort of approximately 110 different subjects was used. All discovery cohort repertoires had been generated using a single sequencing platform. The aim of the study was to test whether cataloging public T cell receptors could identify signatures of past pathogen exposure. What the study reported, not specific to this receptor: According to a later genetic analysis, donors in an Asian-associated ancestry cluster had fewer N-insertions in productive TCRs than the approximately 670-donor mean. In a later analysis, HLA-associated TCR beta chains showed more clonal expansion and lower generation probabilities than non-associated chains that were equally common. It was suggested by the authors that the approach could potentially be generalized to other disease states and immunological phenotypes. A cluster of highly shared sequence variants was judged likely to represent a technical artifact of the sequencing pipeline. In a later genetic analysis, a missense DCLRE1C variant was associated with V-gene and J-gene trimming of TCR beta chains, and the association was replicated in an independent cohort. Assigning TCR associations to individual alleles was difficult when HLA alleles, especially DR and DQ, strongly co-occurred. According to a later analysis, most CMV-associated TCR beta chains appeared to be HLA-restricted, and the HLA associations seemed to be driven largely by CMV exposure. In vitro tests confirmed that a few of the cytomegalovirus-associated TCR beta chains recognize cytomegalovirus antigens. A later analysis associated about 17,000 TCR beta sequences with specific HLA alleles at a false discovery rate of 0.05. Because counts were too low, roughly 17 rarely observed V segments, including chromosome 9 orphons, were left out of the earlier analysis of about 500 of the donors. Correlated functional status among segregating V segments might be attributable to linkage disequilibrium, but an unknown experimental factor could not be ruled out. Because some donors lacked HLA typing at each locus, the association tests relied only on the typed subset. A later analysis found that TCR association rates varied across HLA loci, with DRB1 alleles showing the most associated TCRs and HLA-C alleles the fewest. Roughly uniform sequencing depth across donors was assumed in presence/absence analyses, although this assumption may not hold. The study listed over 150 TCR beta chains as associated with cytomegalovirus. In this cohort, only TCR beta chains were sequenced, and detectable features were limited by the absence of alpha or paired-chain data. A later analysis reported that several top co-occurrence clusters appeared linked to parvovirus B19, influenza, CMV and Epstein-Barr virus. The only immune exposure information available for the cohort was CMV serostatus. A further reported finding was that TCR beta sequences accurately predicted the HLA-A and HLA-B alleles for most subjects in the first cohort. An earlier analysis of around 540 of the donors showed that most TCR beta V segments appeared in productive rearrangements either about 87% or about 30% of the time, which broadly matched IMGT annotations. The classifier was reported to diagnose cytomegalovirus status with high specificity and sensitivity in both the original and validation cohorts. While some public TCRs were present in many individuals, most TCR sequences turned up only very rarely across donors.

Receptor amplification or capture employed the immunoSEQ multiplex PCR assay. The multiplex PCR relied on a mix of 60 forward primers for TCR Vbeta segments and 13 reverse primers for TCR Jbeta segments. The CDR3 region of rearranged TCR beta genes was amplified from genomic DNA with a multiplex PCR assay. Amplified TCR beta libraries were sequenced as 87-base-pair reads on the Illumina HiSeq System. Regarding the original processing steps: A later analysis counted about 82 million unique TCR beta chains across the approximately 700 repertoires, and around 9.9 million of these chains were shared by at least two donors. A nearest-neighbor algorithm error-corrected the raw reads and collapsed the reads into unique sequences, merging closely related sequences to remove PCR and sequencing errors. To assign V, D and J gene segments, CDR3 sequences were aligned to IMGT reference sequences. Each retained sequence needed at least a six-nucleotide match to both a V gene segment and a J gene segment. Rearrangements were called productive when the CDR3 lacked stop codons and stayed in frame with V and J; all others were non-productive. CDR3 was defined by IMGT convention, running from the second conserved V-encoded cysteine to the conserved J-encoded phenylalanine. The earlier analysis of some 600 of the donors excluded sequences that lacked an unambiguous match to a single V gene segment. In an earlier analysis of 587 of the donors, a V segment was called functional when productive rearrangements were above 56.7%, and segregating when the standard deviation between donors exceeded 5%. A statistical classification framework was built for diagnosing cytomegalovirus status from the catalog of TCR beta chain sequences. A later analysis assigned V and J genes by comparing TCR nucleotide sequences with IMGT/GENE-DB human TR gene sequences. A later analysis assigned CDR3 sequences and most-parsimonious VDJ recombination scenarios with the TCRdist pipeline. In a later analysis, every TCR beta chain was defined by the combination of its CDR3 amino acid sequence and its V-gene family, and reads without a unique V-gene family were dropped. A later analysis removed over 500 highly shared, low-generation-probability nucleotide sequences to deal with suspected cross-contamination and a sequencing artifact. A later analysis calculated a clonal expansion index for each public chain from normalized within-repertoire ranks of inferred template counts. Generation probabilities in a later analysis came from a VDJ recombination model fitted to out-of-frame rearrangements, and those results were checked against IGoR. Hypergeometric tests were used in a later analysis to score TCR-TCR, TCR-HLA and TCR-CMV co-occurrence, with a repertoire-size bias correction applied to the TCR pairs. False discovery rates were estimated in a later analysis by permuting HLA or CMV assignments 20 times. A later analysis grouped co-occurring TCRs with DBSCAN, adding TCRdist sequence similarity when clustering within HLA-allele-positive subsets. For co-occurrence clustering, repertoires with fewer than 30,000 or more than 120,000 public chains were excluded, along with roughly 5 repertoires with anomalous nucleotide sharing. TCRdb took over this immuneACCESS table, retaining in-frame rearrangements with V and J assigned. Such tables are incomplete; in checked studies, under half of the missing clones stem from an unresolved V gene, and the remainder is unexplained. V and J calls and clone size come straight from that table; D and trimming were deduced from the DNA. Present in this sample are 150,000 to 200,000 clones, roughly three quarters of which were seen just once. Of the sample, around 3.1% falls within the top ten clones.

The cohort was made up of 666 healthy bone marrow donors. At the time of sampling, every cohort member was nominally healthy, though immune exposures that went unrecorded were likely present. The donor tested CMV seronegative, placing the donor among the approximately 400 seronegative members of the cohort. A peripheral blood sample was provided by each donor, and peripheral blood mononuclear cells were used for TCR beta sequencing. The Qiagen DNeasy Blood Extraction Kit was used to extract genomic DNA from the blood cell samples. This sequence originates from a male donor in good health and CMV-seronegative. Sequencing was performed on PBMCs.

The nucleotide sequence is given as TGTGCCAGTAGTCCCCGAGGAGAGACCCAGTACTTC. Its amino acids are CASSPRGETQYF. The rearranged chain carries TRBV19 and TRBJ2-5, with the D gene too uncertain to name. V and J are truncated by 5 bases and 4 bases respectively, leaving an intervening sequence of 8 bases. Looking up the germline V gene (reference sequence) yields CDR1 LNHDA and CDR2 SQIVND. Counted from cysteine to phenylalanine, this CDR3 has 12 amino acids. This entry keeps only the CDR3 DNA: 36 bases, framed from base 1.